Following are 25 T cell receptor beta chains from one sample sequenced in a study of cytomegalovirus exposure and HLA in healthy donors. 60 Vbeta and 13 Jbeta primers were used in PCR. This table comes from immunoSEQ multiplex PCR, and its TCRdb copy is limited to in-frame clones, with some not included. The sample has 130,000 to 150,000 clones; 76% are singletons. The sample was PBMCs. These receptors were collected from a man aged 18 to 30 in good health and CMV-seronegative.

This clone was detected only a few times. The chain has TRBV6-1 and TRBJ1-6; 10 bases agree with TRBD1. CDR1 is MNHNS, CDR2 SASEGT, per germline. The CDR3 spans 14 residues. Trimming removed 6 bases from V and 10 bases from J; junction bases left unmatched: 6. CDR3 sequence (DNA): TGTGCCAGCAGATCCGGGACAGGGGACTCACCCCTCCACTTT. Translating it yields CASRSGTGDSPLHF.

The rearrangement joins TRBV19 to TRBJ1-5; the match to TRBD1 covers 8 bases. This CDR3 has 17 amino acids. V shed 1 base, J shed 0 bases, and the junction held 5 bases outside the gene matches. From germline, CDR1 is LNHDA and CDR2 SQIVND (reference sequence). The CDR3 DNA reads TGTGCCAGTAGTATAGCCGGACAGGGAATTAGCAATCAGCCCCAGCATTTT. Protein: CASSIAGQGISNQPQHF.

This clone was observed a handful of times. This sequence joins TRBV2 and TRBJ1-5; possible D gene TRBD1, 5 bases. CDR1 and CDR2 (germline): SNHLY, FYNNEI. The CDR3 is 13 residues long. V was shortened by 8 bases and J by 0 bases, with 8 bases between the two germline ends. The CDR3 loop is CASRQTSNQPQHF. The CDR3 nucleotides are TGTGCCAGCCGACAGACTAGCAATCAGCCCCAGCATTTT.

This clone has a handful of counts. The gene calls are TRBV6-5 and TRBJ2-7; 11 bases are a match to TRBD1. The CDR3 loop spans 14 amino acids. V lost 5 bases, J lost 4 bases, and 4 bases stayed unmatched. The germline V gene encodes CDR1 MNHEY and CDR2 SVGAGI. CDR3 residues: CASSRTGGGYEQYF. CDR3 nucleotides: TGTGCCAGCAGTAGGACAGGGGGCGGGTACGAGCAGTACTTC.

V and J are TRBV9 and TRBJ2-7; D may be TRBD1 (6 bases). The CDR3 length is 15 residues. Germline V gene lookup returns CDR1 SGDLS and CDR2 YYNGEE. V gave up 5 bases and J gave up 3 bases, with 18 bases separating them. CDR3 sequence reads: CASSRTPGTNYEQYF. CDR3 DNA sequence: TGTGCCAGCAGTCGAACCCCCGGGACAAACTACGAGCAGTACTTC.

The rearrangement links TRBV2 to TRBJ1-2; D remains unclear. Germline CDR1 and CDR2: SNHLY and FYNNEI. Trimming cost V 4 bases and J 0 bases, with 12 bases left between them. The CDR3 is 15 amino acids. CDR3 protein: CASSVSPGTNYGYTF. The DNA for the CDR3 is TGTGCCAGCAGTGTAAGTCCGGGGACTAACTATGGCTACACCTTC.

The chain recombines TRBV13 with TRBJ2-1, with TRBD2 identical over 9 bases. The trim removed 5 bases at V and 10 bases at J, leaving 15 bases unmatched. The germline gives CDR1 PRHDT, CDR2 FYEKMQ (reference sequence). The CDR3 consists of 16 residues. Here the CDR3 reads CASSPLASSGVEEQFF. The CDR3 DNA reads as TGTGCCAGCAGCCCGCTGGCGTCTAGCGGGGTGGAAGAGCAGTTCTTC.

The chain carries TRBV19 and TRBJ1-1; a weak D match, TRBD1 (5 bases). Germline V gives CDR1 LNHDA, CDR2 SQIVND (reference sequence). Trimming removed 6 bases from V and 5 bases from J, with 22 bases in between. This CDR3 is 16 amino acids long. CDR3 sequence: CASRRTGRPGGTEAFF. In nucleotides, the CDR3 is TGTGCCAGTAGGAGAACGGGACGGCCGGGAGGAACTGAAGCTTTCTTT. The full variable domain, in which reference TRBV19 and TRBJ1-1 provide the parts outside the CDR3, is DGGITQSPKYLFRKEGQNVTLSCEQNLNHDAMYWYRQDPGQGLRLIYYSQIVNDFQKGDIAEGYSVSREKKESFPLTVTSAQKNPTAFYLCASRRTGRPGGTEAFFGQGTRLTVV.

The genes are TRBV27 and TRBJ1-5; 7 positions agree with TRBD1. The germline CDR1 and CDR2 sequences are MNHEY and SMNVEV (reference sequence). Losses at the gene ends were 6 bases for V and 7 bases for J; bases not matched to a gene: 6. The CDR3 covers 13 residues. The CDR3 is CASSTGAGQPQHF. The CDR3 coding sequence is TGTGCCAGCAGCACAGGGGCGGGCCAGCCCCAGCATTTT.

The gene calls are TRBV4-1 and TRBJ1-1; tentative D call: TRBD1 (6 bases). Germline CDR1 MGHRA, CDR2 YSYEKL. The CDR3 extends over 15 amino acids. V lost 4 bases, J lost 4 bases, and 16 bases lay in between. Here the CDR3 reads CASSPEAGAFTEAFF. The CDR3 DNA reads as TGCGCCAGCAGCCCAGAGGCGGGGGCTTTCACTGAAGCTTTCTTT.

The gene calls are TRBV25-1 and TRBJ1-1, with D possibly matching TRBD1 (6 bases). The length of the CDR3 is 14 residues. Germline V gene sequence: CDR1 MGHDK, CDR2 SYGVNS. Deletions cut 2 bases from V and 13 bases from J, with 20 bases between. CDR3 in DNA: TGTGCCAGCAGTGAACCCCAGGGGCAATTTGTTGTTTTCTTT. Translating gives CASSEPQGQFVVFF.

The chain is built from TRBV28 and TRBJ2-7; D remains unclear. There are 11 residues in the CDR3. The germline V gene has CDR1 MDHEN and CDR2 SYDVKM. The germline V and J ends were trimmed by 8 bases and 1 base, with 6 bases remaining between them. The CDR3 DNA is TGTGCCAGCGGCCAGTCCTACGAGCAGTACTTC. It encodes CASGQSYEQYF.

This chain connects TRBV7-3 to TRBJ2-7, with TRBD2 identical over 9 bases. V was pared by 2 bases and J by 7 bases, with 6 bases of the junction left unmatched. From germline, CDR1 is SGHTA and CDR2 FQGTGA. This CDR3 spans 14 amino acids. CDR3 coding DNA: TGTGCCAGCAGCTTAGCGGGAGGGATAGCGGAGCAGTACTTC. This gives the protein CASSLAGGIAEQYF.

This chain uses TRBV6-6 with TRBJ1-1; possibly TRBD1 for D (6 bases). V was trimmed by 6 bases and J by 8 bases, leaving 13 bases between them. The V gene's germline CDR1 is MNHNY and CDR2 SVGAGI (reference sequence). The CDR3 consists of 12 residues. This CDR3 reads CASSSWTAEAFF. The CDR3 bases are TGTGCCAGCAGCTCATGGACAGCCGAAGCTTTCTTT.

The rearrangement joins TRBV4-1 to TRBJ1-5, with 7 bases matching TRBD1. The CDR3 is 18 amino acids. J gave up 3 bases and V 0 bases, and 11 bases lay outside the gene matches. CDR1 and CDR2 from the germline V gene are MGHRA and YSYEKL. The CDR3 DNA follows: TGCGCCAGCAGCCAAGACCCCGGGACAGCCGAAACCAATCAGCCCCAGCATTTT. Protein: CASSQDPGTAETNQPQHF.

J is TRBJ1-5 and V is TRBV30; D is uncertain. Per germline, CDR1 GTSNPN and CDR2 SVGIG (reference sequence). The CDR3 covers 15 residues. V lost 1 base, J lost 0 bases, and 10 bases lay in between. The DNA of the CDR3 is TGTGCCTGGAGTGAACAGTTTAATAGCAATCAGCCCCAGCATTTT. Protein product: CAWSEQFNSNQPQHF. The whole variable domain, remainder taken from reference TRBV30 and TRBJ1-5, is SQTIHQWPATLVQPVGSPLSLECTVEGTSNPNLYWYRQAAGRGLQLLFYSVGIGQISSEVPQNLSASRPQDRQFILSSKKLLLSDSGFYLCAWSEQFNSNQPQHFGDGTRLSIL.

The table lists this clone with a few counts. The rearrangement links TRBV27 to TRBJ1-5; D ambiguous. The CDR3 covers 13 residues. The germline CDR1 and CDR2 sequences are MNHEY and SMNVEV (reference sequence). Deletions cut 3 bases from V and 4 bases from J, with 7 bases between. This CDR3 is CASSFGGNQPQHF. The CDR3 coding sequence is TGTGCCAGCAGTTTTGGCGGGAATCAGCCCCAGCATTTT.

This clone was recorded only once. The CDR3 DNA follows: TGCGCCAGCAGCCCGAGGGAGGGAGTATTGAATTCACCCCTCCACTTT. Encoded protein: CASSPREGVLNSPLHF. The V call is TRBV4-1, the J call TRBJ1-6; D call uncertain. The CDR3 is made up of 16 amino acids. V dropped 4 bases and J dropped 7 bases, with 17 bases sitting between them. Per the germline V gene, CDR1 is MGHRA and CDR2 is YSYEKL.

V gene TRBV2 combines with J gene TRBJ2-1; TRBD1 matches 8 bases. The CDR3 runs to 14 residues. Germline CDR1 is SNHLY and CDR2 is FYNNEI. Losses at the gene ends were 4 bases for V and 8 bases for J; bases not matched to a gene: 7. Here the CDR3 DNA reads TGTGCCAGCAGTGCGACAGGGGAAGGTGATGAGCAGTTCTTC. Protein sequence: CASSATGEGDEQFF.

The V gene is TRBV7-3, the J gene TRBJ2-3, with D possibly matching TRBD2 (6 bases). Germline assignment: CDR1 SGHTA and CDR2 FQGTGA. The CDR3 runs 14 residues. Trimming removed 3 bases at V and 0 bases at J, with 7 bases between. CDR3 in DNA: TGTGCCAGCAGCTTTGGACTAAGCACAGATACGCAGTATTTT. Amino acid sequence: CASSFGLSTDTQYF. Filled out from reference TRBV7-3 and TRBJ2-3, the complete variable domain reads GAGVSQTPSNKVTEKGKYVELRCDPISGHTALYWYRQSLGQGPEFLIYFQGTGAADDSGLPNDRFFAVRPEGSVSTLKIQRTERGDSAVYLCASSFGLSTDTQYFGPGTRLTVL.

The chain couples TRBV7-6 to TRBJ2-1; 9 bases align to TRBD1. Germline CDR1 is SGHVS and CDR2 is FNYEAQ. This CDR3 has 13 amino acids. V was clipped by 5 bases and J by 12 bases; unmatched bases: 8. CDR3 sequence reads: CASSTRQGGSQFF. In nucleotides, the CDR3 is TGTGCCAGCAGCACCCGACAGGGGGGTTCGCAGTTCTTC.

This clone was detected only a few times. The rearrangement joins TRBV19 to TRBJ1-1, with 7 bases lining up with TRBD1. V was pared by 4 bases and J by 6 bases, with 8 bases of the junction left unmatched. Germline lookup yields CDR1 LNHDA and CDR2 SQIVND (reference sequence). The CDR3 runs to 14 residues. The CDR3 sequence: CASSKNRGGAEAFF. Here the CDR3 DNA reads TGTGCCAGTAGTAAGAACAGGGGTGGCGCTGAAGCTTTCTTT.

This chain uses TRBV10-3 with TRBJ2-2, with 8 nucleotides matching TRBD2. V shed 5 bases, J shed 4 bases, and the junction held 6 bases outside the gene matches. Germline V gene data show CDR1 as ENHRY and CDR2 as SYGVKD. The length of the CDR3 is 15 residues. The CDR3 sequence is CAISHPGTSTGELFF. CDR3 sequence (DNA): TGTGCCATCAGTCATCCCGGGACTAGCACCGGGGAGCTGTTTTTT.

The chain carries TRBV28 and TRBJ1-5; D gene uncertain. Trimming removed 3 bases at V and 4 bases at J, with 10 bases between. This CDR3 spans 14 amino acids. CDR1 is MDHEN and CDR2 is SYDVKM in the germline V gene. CDR3 region: CASSFAVGNQPQHF. As DNA, the CDR3 is TGTGCCAGCAGTTTCGCGGTTGGAAATCAGCCCCAGCATTTT.

The chain carries TRBV4-1 and TRBJ2-1, with 10 bases lining up with TRBD2. This CDR3 spans 16 amino acids. Germline V gene lookup returns CDR1 MGHRA and CDR2 YSYEKL. J lost 0 bases, V lost 5 bases, and 4 bases had no gene match. The CDR3 DNA sequence: TGCGCCAGCAGCAGTAGCGGGGGGAGCTCCTACAATGAGCAGTTCTTC. It translates to CASSSSGGSSYNEQFF.